This TCR beta chain was found in a study of vaccination effects on CD4 cells after COVID-19. Study background: All study participants received two doses of BNT162b2 or mRNA-1273 vaccine.

Profiling relied on immunoSEQ multiplex PCR, and the TCRdb table lists in-frame clones only, not all of them. The sample includes 55,000 to 80,000 clones, approximately 70% seen only once; the top ten take roughly 4%. Ahead of sequencing, the ViraFEST assay grew antigen-specific CD4+ T cells using viral peptide pools. Upon completion of about 10 days in culture, CD4+ T cells were isolated. Vaccine recipients, nucleocapsid antibody negative, had no prior SARS-CoV-2 infection. The V end was cut by 3 bases, the J end by 0 bases, with 8 bases between. The CDR3 has 14 amino acids. Germline V lookup: CDR1 WSHSY, CDR2 SAAADI. About this clone itself: Its antigen is as yet unknown.

The TCR originated in a human donor who received a COVID-19 vaccine. The starting material was CD4+ T cells from PBMCs cultured with HCoV-OC43 spike peptides, obtained before COVID-19 vaccination. The sample's subset: HCoV-OC43 spike overlapping peptide pool stimulation. This chain uses TRBV10-2 with TRBJ1-1; D gene uncertain. Here the CDR3 DNA reads TGCGCCAGCAGTGAAGAGGTCGTGAACACTGAAGCTTTCTTT. This sequence encodes CASSEEVVNTEAFF.